These 27 T cell receptor beta chains share one sample of origin, sequenced in a study of technical replicates of blood from a few donors. Here immunoSEQ multiplex PCR was the method, and the copy in TCRdb shows in-frame clones only, minus some. This table holds 9,500 to 15,000 clones, 85% to 95% found once. Sequences were obtained from PBMCs. These TCRs come from a human donor in good health.

The genes are TRBV15 and TRBJ2-7; D gene ambiguous. The CDR3 has 13 amino acids. Trimming removed 8 bases from V and 2 bases from J, with 13 bases in between. Germline CDR1 is LNHNV and CDR2 is YYDKDF (reference sequence). The CDR3 coding sequence is TGTGCCACCCTGTTGGCAGGCACCTACGAGCAGTACTTC. Translating gives CATLLAGTYEQYF.

The chain links TRBV11-2 to TRBJ2-7; D is uncertain. CDR3 length: 15 residues. Germline CDR1 is SGHAT and CDR2 is FQNNGV. V lost 0 bases, J lost 7 bases, and 16 bases lay in between. The CDR3 spells CASSLEVRPTGEQYF. The CDR3 DNA is TGTGCCAGCAGCTTAGAAGTTAGGCCTACCGGGGAGCAGTACTTC.

The chain carries TRBV11-2 and TRBJ2-7; 10 nucleotides match TRBD2. Germline V gene sequence: CDR1 SGHAT, CDR2 FQNNGV. This CDR3 region has 14 residues. V lost 6 bases, J lost 7 bases, and 9 bases stayed unmatched. Written as DNA, the CDR3 is TGTGCCAGCAGTGTAGCGGGGGGCCCCTGGGAGCAGTACTTC. It encodes CASSVAGGPWEQYF. Variable domain in full (rest from reference TRBV11-2 and TRBJ2-7): EAGVAQSPRYKIIEKRQSVAFWCNPISGHATLYWYQQILGQGPKLLIQFQNNGVVDDSQLPKDRFSAERLKGVDSTLKIQPAKLEDSAVYLCASSVAGGPWEQYFGPGTRLTVT.

This chain links TRBV29-1 with TRBJ2-3; tentatively, D is TRBD2 (5 bases). Per the germline V gene, CDR1 is SQVTM and CDR2 is ANQGSEA. Trimming removed 4 bases at V and 6 bases at J, with 8 bases between. This CDR3 is built from 11 residues. The CDR3 sequence is CSVARGDTQYF. In DNA, the CDR3 is TGCAGCGTTGCCAGAGGGGATACGCAGTATTTT.

The genes are TRBV4-2 and TRBJ2-2, with 13 bases that match TRBD2. This CDR3 region has 18 residues. V shed 0 bases and J 4 bases; nucleotides not matched to a gene: 5. Germline-derived CDR1 and CDR2 are LGHNA and YNFKEQ. The chain's CDR3 is CASSQDRTSGSGTGELFF. For the CDR3, the DNA is TGTGCCAGCAGCCAAGATAGGACTAGCGGGAGTGGCACCGGGGAGCTGTTTTTT.

This chain uses TRBV6-1 with TRBJ2-5, with 8 bases matching TRBD2. Germline assignment: CDR1 MNHNS and CDR2 SASEGT. V lost 5 bases, J lost 3 bases, and 8 bases stayed unmatched. The CDR3 runs to 15 residues. The CDR3 coding sequence is TGTGCCAGCAGTATCCACGGACTAGCTGAAGAGACCCAGTACTTC. It is translated as CASSIHGLAEETQYF.

The chain carries TRBV19 and TRBJ2-3, with 8 bases that match TRBD2. The CDR3 totals 16 residues. J lost 6 bases, V lost 3 bases, and 11 bases had no gene match. Germline CDR1 and CDR2: LNHDA and SQIVND (reference sequence). The CDR3 coding sequence is TGTGCCAGTAGTATGGACGGGAGGGTGTCGGGGGATACGCAGTATTTT. The encoded protein is CASSMDGRVSGDTQYF.

In DNA, the CDR3 is TGTGCCAGCAGCCCGCGAGGGACTAGCGGAGAGACCCAGTACTTC. This sequence encodes CASSPRGTSGETQYF. This chain uses TRBV9 with TRBJ2-5; 11 bases agree with TRBD2. CDR3 length: 15 residues. Germline V lookup: CDR1 SGDLS, CDR2 YYNGEE. Trimming at V came to 4 bases and at J to 4 bases, leaving 6 bases not matched to a gene.

The gene calls are TRBV4-1 and TRBJ2-7; D not resolved. The length of the CDR3 is 15 residues. The germline CDR1 and CDR2 sequences are MGHRA and YSYEKL. Trimming cost V 5 bases and J 3 bases, with 17 bases left between them. CDR3: CASSSTWQVNYEQYF. The CDR3 coding sequence is TGCGCCAGCAGCTCCACTTGGCAGGTAAACTACGAGCAGTACTTC.

The chain joins TRBV11-2 to TRBJ1-1; a weak D match, TRBD1 (6 bases). CDR1 and CDR2 (germline): SGHAT, FQNNGV. Deletions cut 7 bases from V and 0 bases from J, with 9 bases between. This CDR3 region has 13 residues. CDR3 nucleotide sequence: TGTGCCAGCACCCCAGGGGTGAACACTGAAGCTTTCTTT. Residues: CASTPGVNTEAFF.

This clone was seen once. The genes are TRBV6-1 and TRBJ2-4; D is possibly TRBD1 (8 bases). The CDR3 runs to 18 residues. From germline, CDR1 is MNHNS and CDR2 SASEGT. Trimming removed 3 bases from V and 0 bases from J, with 18 bases in between. The CDR3 DNA is TGTGCCAGCAGTGAGCGGACAGGGAGGGGGATAGCCAAAAACATTCAGTACTTC. Translation: CASSERTGRGIAKNIQYF.

The chain employs TRBV6-5 and TRBJ1-5; 8 bases map to TRBD1. The V gene end was trimmed by 2 bases and the J gene end by 5 bases; junction bases not matched to a gene: 2. CDR1 MNHEY and CDR2 SVGAGI come from the germline V gene. The CDR3 loop spans 14 amino acids. CDR3 nucleotide sequence: TGTGCCAGCAGTTACACAGGGGGGGATCAGCCCCAGCATTTT. Amino acid sequence: CASSYTGGDQPQHF.

The chain recombines TRBV11-1 with TRBJ2-3; 8 bases agree with TRBD1. CDR3 length: 14 residues. The V and J ends lost 3 bases and 5 bases, in that order; junction bases with no gene match: 4. Looked up from germline, CDR1 is SGHAT and CDR2 is FQDESV (reference sequence). The CDR3 DNA is TGTGCCAGCAGCTTGCAGGGGGCAAAAGATACGCAGTATTTT. This encodes CASSLQGAKDTQYF.

J is TRBJ1-1 and V is TRBV13, with D possibly being TRBD1 (6 bases). CDR1 PRHDT and CDR2 FYEKMQ come from the germline V gene (reference sequence). Trimming left V 5 bases short and J 1 base short, with 14 bases between. There are 15 residues in the CDR3. The CDR3 DNA is TGTGCCAGCAGCCAGGGGTACCGGGCGAACACTGAAGCTTTCTTT. This encodes CASSQGYRANTEAFF.

CDR3 residues: CASSPGLDNEQFF. CDR3 DNA sequence: TGTGCCAGCAGCCCCGGACTAGACAATGAGCAGTTCTTC. The genes are TRBV5-4 and TRBJ2-1; 7 bases line up with TRBD2. The CDR3 has 13 residues. With V trimmed by 4 bases and J by 5 bases, 3 bases remained unmatched. From germline, CDR1 is SGHNT and CDR2 YYREEE (reference sequence). Complete variable domain (other parts from reference TRBV5-4 and TRBJ2-1): ETGVTQSPTHLIKTRGQQVTLRCSSQSGHNTVSWYQQALGQGPQFIFQYYREEENGRGNFPPRFSGLQFPNYSSELNVNALELDDSALYLCASSPGLDNEQFFGPGTRLTVL.

The V and J genes are TRBV5-1 and TRBJ2-2; D is perhaps TRBD2 (5 bases). The germline V and J ends were trimmed by 2 bases and 3 bases, with 8 bases remaining between them. The CDR3 extends over 14 amino acids. The germline CDR1 and CDR2 sequences are SGHRS and YFSETQ. The CDR3 loop is CASSFGADTGELFF. The CDR3, as DNA: TGCGCCAGCAGCTTTGGAGCGGACACCGGGGAGCTGTTTTTT.

The chain combines TRBV27 with TRBJ2-2; D ambiguous. Deletions cut 3 bases from V and 5 bases from J, with 7 bases between. This CDR3 region has 13 residues. Germline V lookup: CDR1 MNHEY, CDR2 SMNVEV (reference sequence). CDR3 sequence (DNA): TGTGCCAGCAGTTTCAGTGGTACCGGGGAGCTGTTTTTT. Translated: CASSFSGTGELFF.

This chain joins TRBV19 and TRBJ2-1; 13 bases agree with TRBD2. Germline CDR1 is LNHDA and CDR2 is SQIVND (reference sequence). V lost 6 bases, J lost 8 bases, and 7 bases stayed unmatched. The CDR3 covers 15 residues. CDR3 nucleotide sequence: TGTGCCAGTAGCGGTTGGACTAGCGGGAGCCATGAGCAGTTCTTC. Translated: CASSGWTSGSHEQFF.

This chain connects TRBV29-1 to TRBJ2-7; 7 nucleotides align to TRBD1. The CDR3 is 12 amino acids. The germline gives CDR1 SQVTM, CDR2 ANQGSEA. V shed 3 bases, J shed 3 bases, and the junction held 2 bases outside the gene matches. CDR3 nucleotide sequence: TGCAGCGTTGAGGGACAGAACTACGAGCAGTACTTC. Translation gives CSVEGQNYEQYF.

The genes are TRBV4-1 and TRBJ1-1; TRBD1 agrees at 10 bases. Germline-derived CDR1 and CDR2 are MGHRA and YSYEKL. This CDR3 region has 16 residues. V trimming: 4 bases; J trimming: 4 bases; junction bases outside the gene matches: 9. The CDR3, as DNA: TGCGCCAGCAGCCGAGACGGGACAGGGGTTGGCACTGAAGCTTTCTTT. Amino acid sequence: CASSRDGTGVGTEAFF.

The rearrangement joins TRBV4-1 to TRBJ2-2; weak D call: TRBD1 (5 bases). Trimming shortened V by 3 bases and J by 4 bases, and 12 bases separated the two germline ends. CDR1 is MGHRA, CDR2 YSYEKL, per germline. The CDR3 is 15 residues long. The CDR3 is CASSQDTLSTGELFF. The CDR3 DNA is TGCGCCAGCAGCCAGGACACCTTGAGCACCGGGGAGCTGTTTTTT.

Note on this clone: At the DNA level, this CDR3 is encoded by other sequences in the same sample as well. The V gene is TRBV18, the J gene TRBJ1-1, with D perhaps matching TRBD1 (6 bases). Germline assignment: CDR1 KGHSH and CDR2 LQKENI. Trimming removed 6 bases from V and 1 base from J, with 9 bases in between. The CDR3 runs 13 residues. The CDR3 nucleotides are TGTGCCAGCTCGCAGGACAGGAACACTGAAGCTTTCTTT. Translation: CASSQDRNTEAFF.

The chain couples TRBV2 to TRBJ2-5, with 7 bases matching TRBD2. The CDR3 has 13 residues. Germline loops: CDR1 SNHLY, CDR2 FYNNEI. The V and J ends lost 6 bases and 2 bases, in that order; junction bases with no gene match: 3. This chain's CDR3 is CASRDSGQETQYF. The CDR3 bases are TGTGCCAGCAGGGATAGCGGGCAAGAGACCCAGTACTTC.

The chain uses TRBV5-6 and TRBJ2-7; D may be TRBD2 (6 bases). CDR3 size: 15 residues. V lost 0 bases and J 12 bases, leaving 22 bases between the germline ends. CDR1 and CDR2 (germline): SGHDT, YYEEEE. The CDR3 nucleotides read TGTGCCAGCAGCTTGGCTGGGGCCTATGCGGGACGCGCGTACTTC. Translation gives CASSLAGAYAGRAYF.

CDR3 residues: CASSYSLAGDEQYF. The CDR3 DNA reads TGTGCCAGCAGTTACAGCCTAGCGGGAGACGAGCAGTACTTC. The J gene is TRBJ2-7, the V gene TRBV6-5; TRBD2 agrees at 10 bases. The CDR3 runs to 14 residues. Germline assignment: CDR1 MNHEY and CDR2 SVGAGI. V lost 2 bases, J lost 5 bases, and 3 bases stayed unmatched.

The rearrangement uses TRBV2 and TRBJ2-3; 7 nucleotides match TRBD2. V lost 2 bases and J lost 5; bases outside the gene matches: 4. The germline gives CDR1 SNHLY, CDR2 FYNNEI. This CDR3 is 14 amino acids long. CDR3 nucleotide sequence: TGTGCCAGCAGTGAAATGGCGGGAGTAGATACGCAGTATTTT. It yields the protein CASSEMAGVDTQYF.

The CDR3 reads CASRLDFRLGSREQYF. In DNA, the CDR3 is TGTGCAAGTCGCTTAGACTTTAGACTAGGAAGTCGCGAGCAGTACTTC. The chain links TRBV12-2 to TRBJ2-7; the D call of TRBD2 is as the table states it, not checked on the DNA. TRBV12-2 is a pseudogene segment. CDR3 size: 16 residues.